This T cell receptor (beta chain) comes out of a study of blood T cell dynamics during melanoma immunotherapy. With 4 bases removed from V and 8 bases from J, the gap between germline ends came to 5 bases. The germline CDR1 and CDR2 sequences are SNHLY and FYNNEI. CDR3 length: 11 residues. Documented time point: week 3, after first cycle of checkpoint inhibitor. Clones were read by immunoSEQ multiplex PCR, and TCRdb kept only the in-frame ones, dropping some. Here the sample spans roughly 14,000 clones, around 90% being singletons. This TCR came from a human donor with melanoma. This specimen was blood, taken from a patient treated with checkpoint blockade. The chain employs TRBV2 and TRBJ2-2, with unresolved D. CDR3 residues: CASSGAGELFF. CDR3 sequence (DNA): TGTGCCAGCAGTGGAGCGGGGGAGCTGTTTTTT.